The entry below gives a single T cell receptor beta chain sequence along with its context. The antigen is undetermined. These data belong to a study of beta chain features in type 1 diabetes. Overall study: There were 107,917,701 sorted cells examined across all samples. General observations from the study: There was a possibility that cDNA sequencing over-represented cells with high TCR expression. Researchers report that Type 1 diabetes patients had moderately but significantly shorter TCRB CDR3s across all four CD4+ subsets. A definitive answer on HLA type influencing TCRB rearrangement was not reached here.

This CDR3 is 13 amino acids long. Per the germline V gene, CDR1 is MDHEN and CDR2 is SYDVKM. Trimming took 8 bases from V and 9 from J; bases not matched to a gene: 6. Cells sorted by CD45RO/CCR7/CD25/CD127/CD95/CD27 comprised CD4+ naive, central memory, regulatory and stem cell-like memory cells. As every portion of the isolated RNA was reverse transcribed, the sequencing read expressed TCRB transcripts. Assay: immunoSEQ multiplex PCR; the TCRdb copy retains only in-frame clones and omits some. Of fewer than 300,000 clones in the sample, roughly 21% were seen once. The source material was naive CD4+ T cells from blood. The J gene is TRBJ2-1, the V gene TRBV28, with TRBD1 matching over 11 bases. The origin of this receptor is a woman in her thirties or forties with type 1 diabetes. CDR3 amino acids: CASGTGGFGEQFF. The CDR3 nucleotides are TGTGCCAGCGGGACAGGGGGGTTCGGTGAGCAGTTCTTC.